Described below is a single T cell receptor beta chain sequence and its context. Antigen unknown. This sample was included in a study of Ad26.COV2.S vaccination and SARS-CoV-2 variants. Here immunoSEQ multiplex PCR was the method, and the copy in TCRdb shows in-frame clones only, minus some. Of approximately 150,000 clones in the sample, 80% to 90% were seen once. The CDR3 is 13 amino acids. V was pared by 4 bases and J by 5 bases, with 12 bases between. Study outcomes and limitations: Vaccinees reportedly had broad spike-specific CD8+ and CD4+ T cell responses. Vaccine and placebo groups showed comparable non-spike TCR breadth.

The sequence was obtained from a human donor who had recovered from COVID-19. This sample comprised peripheral blood, obtained after recovery from COVID-19. The chain uses TRBV12-3 or TRBV12-4 and TRBJ2-7; TRBD1 might be the D (5 bases). Here the CDR3 DNA reads TGTGCCAGCAGTTCGTACAGGTACAACGAGCAGTACTTC. Translated, it gives CASSSYRYNEQYF.